These 2 T cell receptor beta chains share one sample of origin, sequenced in a study of CD8 T cells in Susac syndrome (dated by TCRdb to between 2018 and 2021). Library preparation was by the immunoSEQ multiplex PCR assay. RNA was extracted using the RNeasy kit, and about 0.45 to 1 ug of the RNA was reverse transcribed with random hexamers. The raw public data were reprocessed by TCRdb itself: fastp quality trimming at Q25, MiXCR clonotype calling, in-frame beta chains only. Merged by CDR3 protein, the rows form single entries marked with the most common genes and DNA. A total of under 25,000 distinct CDR3 sequences appear in this sample, 85% to 95% of them only once. Together, the top ten hold less than 0.35% of the sample. The sequenced material came from CD8+ T cells from PBMCs. The receptors stem from a human donor in good health.

The chain couples TRBV5-1 to TRBJ1-2; D unresolved. This CDR3 contains 17 residues. The germline V and J ends were trimmed by 0 bases and 6 bases, with 21 bases remaining between them. Germline V lookup: CDR1 SGHRS, CDR2 YFSETQ. The CDR3 is CASSLEGPGRASDGYTF. The CDR3 DNA is TGCGCCAGCAGCTTGGAAGGACCCGGAAGGGCATCTGATGGCTACACCTTC.

V and J are TRBV16 and TRBJ1-2, with 7 bases that match TRBD1. The CDR3 loop spans 15 amino acids. The V gene's germline CDR1 is KGHSY and CDR2 FQNENV. V lost 5 bases, J lost 2 bases, and 8 bases stayed unmatched. This CDR3 is CASSRDRGGNYGYTF. The CDR3 nucleotides are TGTGCCAGCAGCAGGGACAGAGGAGGGAACTATGGCTACACCTTC.